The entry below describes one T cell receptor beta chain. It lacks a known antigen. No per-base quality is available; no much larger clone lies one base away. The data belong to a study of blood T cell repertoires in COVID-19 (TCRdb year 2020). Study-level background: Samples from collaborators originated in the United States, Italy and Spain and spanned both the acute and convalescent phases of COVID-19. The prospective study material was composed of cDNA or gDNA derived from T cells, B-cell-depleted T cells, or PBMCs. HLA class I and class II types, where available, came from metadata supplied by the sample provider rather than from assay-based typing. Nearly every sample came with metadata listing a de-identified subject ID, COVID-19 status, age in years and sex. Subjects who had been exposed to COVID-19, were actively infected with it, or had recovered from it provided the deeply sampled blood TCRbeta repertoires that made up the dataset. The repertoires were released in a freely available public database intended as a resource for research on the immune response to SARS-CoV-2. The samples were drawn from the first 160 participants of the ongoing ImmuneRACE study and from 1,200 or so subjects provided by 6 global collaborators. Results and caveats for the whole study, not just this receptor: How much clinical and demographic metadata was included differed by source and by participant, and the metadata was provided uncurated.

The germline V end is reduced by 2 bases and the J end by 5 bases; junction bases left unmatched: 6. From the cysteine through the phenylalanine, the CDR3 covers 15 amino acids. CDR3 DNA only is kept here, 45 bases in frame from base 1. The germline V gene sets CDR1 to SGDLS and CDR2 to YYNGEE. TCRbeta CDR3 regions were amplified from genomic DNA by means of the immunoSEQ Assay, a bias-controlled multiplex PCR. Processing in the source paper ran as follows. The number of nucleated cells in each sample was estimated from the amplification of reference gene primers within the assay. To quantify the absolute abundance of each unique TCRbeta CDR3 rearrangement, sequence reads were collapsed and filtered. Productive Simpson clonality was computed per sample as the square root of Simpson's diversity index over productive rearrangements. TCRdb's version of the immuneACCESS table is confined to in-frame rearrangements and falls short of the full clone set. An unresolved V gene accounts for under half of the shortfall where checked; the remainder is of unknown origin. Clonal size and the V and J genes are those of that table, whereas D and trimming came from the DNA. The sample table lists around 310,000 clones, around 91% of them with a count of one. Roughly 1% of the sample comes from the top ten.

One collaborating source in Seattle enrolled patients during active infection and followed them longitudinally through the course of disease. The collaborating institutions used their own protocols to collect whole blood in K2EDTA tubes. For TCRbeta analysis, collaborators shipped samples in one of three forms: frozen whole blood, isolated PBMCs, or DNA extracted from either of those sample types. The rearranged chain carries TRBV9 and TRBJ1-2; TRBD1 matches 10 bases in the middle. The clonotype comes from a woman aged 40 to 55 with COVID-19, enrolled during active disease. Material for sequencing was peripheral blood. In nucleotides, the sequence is TGTGCCAGCAGCGTGGGGATGGGACAGGGGTATGGCTACACCTTC. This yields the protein CASSVGMGQGYGYTF.